Below, 25 T cell receptor beta chains from the same sample are listed, as sequenced in a study of shared clonotypes between healthy human individuals. Clones were sequenced by immunoSEQ multiplex PCR, and TCRdb holds only the in-frame ones, with some missing. The sample lists some 2 million clones, around 95% occurring once. The sequenced sample was naive CD4+ T cells sorted from blood. The subset denotes: CD45RA+ positively selected. The receptor set was obtained from a man between 18 and 29 years old in good health.

With regard to this clone: Other DNA sequences from this sample encode an identical CDR3 as well. In DNA, the CDR3 is TGTGCCAGCTCACTGGACAGGGATCAGCCCCAGCATTTT. Protein sequence: CASSLDRDQPQHF. V gene TRBV18 combines with J gene TRBJ1-5; TRBD1 matches at 8 bases. CDR3 length equals 13 residues. Unmatched junction bases numbered 1, after V lost 4 bases and J lost 5 bases. The germline gives CDR1 KGHSH, CDR2 LQKENI.

The chain joins TRBV6-6 to TRBJ2-5; D gene uncertain. The CDR3 has 13 residues. Germline CDR1 is MNHNY and CDR2 is SVGAGI (reference sequence). With 5 bases removed from V and 2 bases from J, the gap between germline ends came to 9 bases. The CDR3 DNA reads as TGTGCCAGCAGTCTGATGGAGCAAGAGACCCAGTACTTC. Its translation is CASSLMEQETQYF.

Here the CDR3 reads CASGRGEQYF. The CDR3 region has the DNA TGTGCCAGCGGGAGGGGGGAGCAGTACTTC. The chain recombines TRBV6-5 with TRBJ2-7; TRBD2 is a possible D gene (7 bases). Germline V gene lookup returns CDR1 MNHEY and CDR2 SVGAGI. This CDR3 is built from 10 residues. V lost 8 bases to trimming and J lost 7 bases, with 9 bases between them.

Here the CDR3 DNA reads TGTGCCAGCAGTGAAACATCGGGGGGTCGGTACGAGCAGTACTTC. Its protein product is CASSETSGGRYEQYF. This chain links TRBV25-1 with TRBJ2-7; TRBD2 matches 7 bases. Losses at the gene ends were 2 bases for V and 4 bases for J; bases not matched to a gene: 8. The CDR3 has 15 residues. The germline CDR1 and CDR2 sequences are MGHDK and SYGVNS.

A word on this clone: A read error may account for a junction end that differs from germline. This chain joins TRBV11-3 and TRBJ2-3; 7 bases fit TRBD2. CDR1 and CDR2 from the germline V gene are SGHNT and YENEEA. The CDR3 covers 15 residues. The CDR3 sequence is CASTLGVGGTDTQYF. The CDR3 coding sequence is TGTGCCAGCACCTTAGGGGTGGGAGGGACAGATACGCAGTATTTT.

This CDR3 reads CASSERGLGLLGNQPQHF. The CDR3, as DNA: TGTGCCAGCAGTGAACGGGGGCTAGGACTTCTGGGCAATCAGCCCCAGCATTTT. The chain couples TRBV2 to TRBJ1-5; TRBD1 is a possible D gene (6 bases). V was trimmed by 2 bases and J by 2 bases, leaving 19 bases between them. The CDR3 is made up of 18 amino acids. From germline, CDR1 is SNHLY and CDR2 FYNNEI.

This clone was counted a single time. The genes are TRBV9 and TRBJ2-5; TRBD1 is a possible D gene (6 bases). Germline V gives CDR1 SGDLS, CDR2 YYNGEE. This CDR3 has 16 residues. The V gene lost 3 bases and the J gene lost 2 bases, with 17 bases spanning the gap. The CDR3 DNA sequence: TGTGCCAGCAGCGAGGGGGTTGGACGGATACAAGAGACCCAGTACTTC. Amino acids: CASSEGVGRIQETQYF.

This rearrangement joins TRBV30 to TRBJ2-7; D may be TRBD1 (6 bases). Deletions cut 2 bases from V and 0 bases from J, with 14 bases between. The CDR3 spans 15 residues. Germline-derived CDR1 and CDR2 are GTSNPN and SVGIG (reference sequence). CDR3 region: CAWSITGTHSYEQYF. DNA of the CDR3: TGTGCCTGGAGTATAACCGGGACACACTCCTACGAGCAGTACTTC. Combining the CDR3 with reference TRBV30 and TRBJ2-7 gives the whole variable domain SQTIHQWPATLVQPVGSPLSLECTVEGTSNPNLYWYRQAAGRGLQLLFYSVGIGQISSEVPQNLSASRPQDRQFILSSKKLLLSDSGFYLCAWSITGTHSYEQYFGPGTRLTVT.

The chain joins TRBV5-4 to TRBJ2-2; 9 nucleotides line up with TRBD2. This CDR3 has 16 amino acids. Germline values: CDR1 SGHNT, CDR2 YYREEE (reference sequence). The V segment lost 9 bases and the J segment 3 bases; nucleotides outside the gene matches: 12. CDR3 in amino acids: CATSGGGRADTGELFF. The CDR3 DNA sequence: TGTGCCACCTCGGGGGGCGGGAGGGCCGACACCGGGGAGCTGTTTTTT.

The genes are TRBV18 and TRBJ2-7; D is perhaps TRBD1 (5 bases). CDR3 length: 15 amino acids. V was clipped by 6 bases and J by 4 bases, with 19 bases between them. CDR1 KGHSH and CDR2 LQKENI come from the germline V gene. Written as DNA, the CDR3 is TGTGCCAGCTCCCAGGGCACAGGATCGATGTACGAGCAGTACTTC. The encoded protein is CASSQGTGSMYEQYF.

This chain uses TRBV7-2 with TRBJ2-1, with TRBD2 identical over 11 bases. This CDR3 spans 14 amino acids. Per the germline V gene, CDR1 is SGHTA and CDR2 is FQGNSA. The ends lost 5 bases at V and 9 bases at J; junction bases unmatched: 6. CDR3 nucleotide sequence: TGTGCCAGCAGCCATAGCGGGGGGGCCCGTGAGCAGTTCTTC. Its protein is CASSHSGGAREQFF.

V usage is TRBV29-1 and J usage is TRBJ2-5; a weak D match, TRBD1 (5 bases). V was cut by 3 bases and J by 0 bases, with 8 bases left in between. There are 13 residues in the CDR3. Germline V CDR1 and CDR2: SQVTM, ANQGSEA. The CDR3 is CSVDGADQETQYF. The CDR3 DNA sequence: TGCAGCGTTGATGGGGCAGACCAAGAGACCCAGTACTTC.

The rearrangement uses TRBV6-7 and TRBJ1-5, with D tentatively TRBD1 (5 bases). TRBV6-7 has ORF status, its function being uncertain. CDR3 length: 13 residues. V lost 4 bases and J lost 7, with 11 bases in between. The CDR3 DNA reads TGTGCCAGCAGTTGGTTCCGGGGCCAGCCCCAGCATTTT. It specifies CASSWFRGQPQHF.

The rearrangement joins TRBV20-1 to TRBJ2-7, with unresolved D. CDR1 DFQATT and CDR2 SNEGSKA come from the germline V gene (reference sequence). CDR3 length equals 11 residues. The V end was cut by 2 bases, the J end by 5 bases, with 7 bases between. The CDR3 DNA reads as TGCAGTGCTAGAATCGCCGACGAGCAGTACTTC. It yields the protein CSARIADEQYF.

Notes on this clone: The sample contains more than one DNA sequence encoding this CDR3. The chain has TRBV10-3 and TRBJ1-6; 8 nucleotides align to TRBD1. This CDR3 is 14 amino acids long. The J segment lost 7 bases and the V segment lost 2 bases, leaving 1 base of the junction unmatched. The V gene's germline CDR1 is ENHRY and CDR2 SYGVKD. CDR3 bases: TGTGCCATCAGTGAGGGACAGGGCAATTCACCCCTCCACTTT. Amino acid sequence: CAISEGQGNSPLHF.

This clone was counted once. This chain uses TRBV10-3 with TRBJ2-7; 7 bases map to TRBD2. The CDR3 contains 14 residues. CDR1 is ENHRY, CDR2 SYGVKD, per germline. V trimming: 3 bases; J trimming: 7 bases; junction bases outside the gene matches: 9. CDR3 in amino acids: CAISDTPGGGEQYF. In nucleotides, the CDR3 is TGTGCCATCAGTGATACCCCAGGCGGGGGAGAGCAGTACTTC.

The CDR3 sequence: CAISGGTGDSTDTQYF. The DNA of the CDR3 is TGTGCCATCAGTGGGGGGACAGGGGATAGCACAGATACGCAGTATTTT. V is TRBV10-3 and J is TRBJ2-3; 10 bases are a match to TRBD1. Germline assignment: CDR1 ENHRY and CDR2 SYGVKD. V lost 4 bases, J lost 0 bases, and 4 bases stayed unmatched. The CDR3 totals 16 residues.

This clone is a singleton in its sample. The chain has TRBV5-6 and TRBJ1-2, with D possibly TRBD1 on 5 matching bases. The germline V and J ends were trimmed by 6 bases and 4 bases, with 13 bases remaining between them. This CDR3 region has 13 residues. Germline loops: CDR1 SGHDT, CDR2 YYEEEE. The chain's CDR3 is CASNVRDRYGYTF. For the CDR3, the DNA is TGTGCCAGCAACGTCAGGGACCGCTATGGCTACACCTTC.

Details on this clone: This sample includes further DNA sequences coding for the same CDR3. The rearrangement uses TRBV11-2 and TRBJ2-2; no reliable D call. The germline CDR1 and CDR2 sequences are SGHAT and FQNNGV. This CDR3 comprises 12 residues. V was cut by 1 base and J by 7 bases, with 4 bases left in between. The CDR3 DNA reads TGTGCCAGCAGCTTAGGGGTCGGGGAGCTGTTTTTT. Its protein is CASSLGVGELFF.

The V gene is TRBV11-2, the J gene TRBJ2-3; D may be TRBD1 or TRBD2 (5 bases each). Trimming removed 5 bases at V and 6 bases at J, with 21 bases between. CDR1 is SGHAT, CDR2 FQNNGV, per germline. The CDR3 has 16 amino acids. CDR3 sequence reads: CASSQTGRATRDTQYF. The CDR3 coding sequence is TGTGCCAGCAGCCAAACGGGACGGGCCACGCGGGATACGCAGTATTTT.

This clone was observed once. The chain couples TRBV27 to TRBJ2-3; D not resolved. Between the trimmed V and J ends, which lost 6 bases and 2 bases, there was a span of 18 bases. The CDR3 covers 16 residues. From germline, CDR1 is MNHEY and CDR2 SMNVEV (reference sequence). CDR3 in amino acids: CASRPTPSRSTDTQYF. The DNA of the CDR3 is TGTGCCAGCAGACCTACGCCATCCCGTTCCACAGATACGCAGTATTTT.

V is TRBV30 and J is TRBJ1-3; D gene unclear. CDR1 GTSNPN and CDR2 SVGIG come from the germline V gene (reference sequence). Trimming removed 0 bases from V and 1 base from J, with 16 bases in between. The CDR3 loop spans 17 amino acids. The CDR3 DNA follows: TGTGCCTGGAGTGTATGGAGAGGGATAGGGTCTGGAAACACCATATATTTT. It translates to CAWSVWRGIGSGNTIYF.

This chain's CDR3 is CASSRNRDGDTQYF. The CDR3 coding sequence is TGTGCCAGCAGCCGAAACAGGGACGGAGATACGCAGTATTTT. V gene TRBV7-6 combines with J gene TRBJ2-3, with a possible D match to TRBD1 (6 bases). This CDR3 region has 14 residues. Trimming stripped 5 bases from V and 5 bases from J, with 14 bases between. CDR1 and CDR2 from the germline V gene are SGHVS and FNYEAQ.

J is TRBJ2-3 and V is TRBV9; 9 bases agree with TRBD2. Losses at the gene ends were 4 bases for V and 1 base for J; bases not matched to a gene: 4. CDR3 length: 15 amino acids. Germline V CDR1 and CDR2: SGDLS, YYNGEE. The CDR3 here is CASSIWTSGTDTQYF. CDR3 DNA: TGTGCCAGCAGCATTTGGACTAGCGGCACAGATACGCAGTATTTT.

V usage is TRBV5-1 and J usage is TRBJ2-5; 11 nucleotides line up with TRBD2. The CDR3 is made up of 16 amino acids. Germline trimming cut 0 bases from V and 6 bases from J; bases unmatched to any gene: 7. From germline, CDR1 is SGHRS and CDR2 YFSETQ. The CDR3 spells CASSLALTSGNKTQYF. The CDR3 DNA is TGCGCCAGCAGCTTGGCCCTGACTAGCGGGAACAAGACCCAGTACTTC.